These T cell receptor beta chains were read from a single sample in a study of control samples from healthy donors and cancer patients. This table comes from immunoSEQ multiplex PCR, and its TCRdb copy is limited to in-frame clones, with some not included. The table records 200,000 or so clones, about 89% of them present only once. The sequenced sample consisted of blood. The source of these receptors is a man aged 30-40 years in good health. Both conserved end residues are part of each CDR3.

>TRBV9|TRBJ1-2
CASSPQGFSYGYTF
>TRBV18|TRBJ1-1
CASSPRTVVNTEAFF
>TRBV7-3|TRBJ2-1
CASSLSSSREQFF
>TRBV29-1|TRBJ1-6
CSVAHRVGSPLHF
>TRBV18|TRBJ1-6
CASSPASGQGSPLHF
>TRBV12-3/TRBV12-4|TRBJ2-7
CASSLGTGTVWYF
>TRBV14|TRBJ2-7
CASSQGDRIPLAEQYF
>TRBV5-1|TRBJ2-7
CASSSQPGQGPLNEQYF
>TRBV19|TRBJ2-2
CASSIILSRELFF
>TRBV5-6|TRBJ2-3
CASSSRRGRRDTQYF
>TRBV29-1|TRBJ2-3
CSVEPGATDTQYF
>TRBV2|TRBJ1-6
CASKSNRGYNSPLHF
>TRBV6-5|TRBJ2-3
CASYAGGDEDTQYF
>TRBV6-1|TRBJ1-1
CASSVGMWGNTGEAFF
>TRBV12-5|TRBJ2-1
CASGSAPRGTYNEQFF
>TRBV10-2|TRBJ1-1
CASSTGGLEAFF
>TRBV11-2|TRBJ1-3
CASSLERTSSGNTIYF
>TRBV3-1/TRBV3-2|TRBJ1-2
CASSPTGLYGYTF
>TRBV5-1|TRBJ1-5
CASSSRVGDQPQHF
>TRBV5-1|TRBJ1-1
CASSLGLQGYLNTEAFF
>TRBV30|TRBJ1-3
CAGGYSGNTIYF
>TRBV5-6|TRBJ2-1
CASSFPPGTGDYEQFF
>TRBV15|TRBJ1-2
CATSMLQGASYGYTF
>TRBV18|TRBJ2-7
CASSPIFNAKGLSIEQYF
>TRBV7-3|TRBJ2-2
CASGQRNTGELFF
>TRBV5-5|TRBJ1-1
CASSWGQVVNTEAFF
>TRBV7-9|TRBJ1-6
CASSTDTSNSPLHF
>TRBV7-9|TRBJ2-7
CASSGTGSSYEQYF
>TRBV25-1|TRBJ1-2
CASSGTASYGYTF
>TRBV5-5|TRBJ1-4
CASSLLALSTNEKLFF
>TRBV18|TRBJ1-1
CASSPVVGEAFF
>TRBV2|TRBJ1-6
CASSVGFSYNSPLHF
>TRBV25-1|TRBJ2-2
CASTSRRGEVTGELFF
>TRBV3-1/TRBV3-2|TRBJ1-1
CASSQAIGTEAFF
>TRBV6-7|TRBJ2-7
CAIPRRYEQYF
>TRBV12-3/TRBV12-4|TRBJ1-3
CASNSRGNTIYF
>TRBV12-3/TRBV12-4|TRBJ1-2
CASSSQLYGYTF
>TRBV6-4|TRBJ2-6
CASSSGVSSGANVLTF
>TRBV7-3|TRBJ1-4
CASSVRGKLFF
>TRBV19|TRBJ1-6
CASSIATGGDSPLHF
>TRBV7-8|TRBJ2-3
CASTVGGKEMQYF
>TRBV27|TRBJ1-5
CASSLYFNQPQHF
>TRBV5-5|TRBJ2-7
CASSIAEEGPYEQYF